This entry is about one T cell receptor beta chain. This clonotype was seen at least ten times. What this receptor recognizes is not known. No base qualities exist here, and no much larger clone lies one base off it. The sample belongs to a study of CD8 T cells in ankylosing spondylitis (dated by TCRdb to 2016 to 2017). Study-level background: The study profiled T cell receptor beta repertoires in healthy donors and ankylosing spondylitis patients to find disease-linked TCR variants. The full study cohort was made up of about 24 ankylosing spondylitis patients and fewer than 120 healthy donors. Peripheral blood was sampled, and synovial fluid was additionally collected from ankylosing spondylitis patients.

Instrument used: Illumina HiSeq 2500. Quantitative 5'-RACE with molecular barcodes was the method used to prepare the TCR beta libraries. In the paper's pipeline: To identify disease-linked TCR variants, a new computational method was used, one built on a probabilistic model of VDJ rearrangement. TCRdb cleaned the public reads at Q25 with fastp, built clones with MiXCR and kept in-frame beta chains. Identical CDR3 protein sequences are pooled into one entry, listed with their most common genes and DNA. These V and J calls derive from TCRdb rather than the authors' analysis. For this sample there are some 200,000 distinct CDR3 sequences; approximately 18% appear just once. The ten most abundant clones make up around 4% of the sample. The germline ends are 9 bases apart after V is trimmed by 4 bases and J by 3 bases. CDR3 length: 13 amino acids, cysteine to phenylalanine. Only CDR3 DNA remains: 39 bases, in frame from the first base.

The paper's findings and limits, for the study overall: Some motif variants had previously been reported in the synovial fluid and blood of reactive arthritis patients, which suggests shared mechanisms of disease initiation. The disease-linked clones showed a CD8+ phenotype and occurred at relatively low frequencies in peripheral blood. A TCR beta motif of fewer than 10 highly homologous amino acid variants appeared characteristic of blood from ankylosing spondylitis patients. According to the report, matched synovial fluid samples from ankylosing spondylitis patients were significantly enriched for the disease-linked clones.

Sample: blood, either unsorted or a sorted T cell fraction (not recorded which). This clonotype was obtained from a male donor aged 5 to 29 with ankylosing spondylitis or in good health (not recorded which). Donor details come from another sample of the same person, matched by shared clones. The chain was built from TRBV12-3 or TRBV12-4 and TRBJ2-5, with TRBD1 tentatively as D gene (5 bases match). CDR3 loop: CASSSGQEETQYF. Read as DNA, the sequence is TGTGCCAGCAGTTCAGGGCAAGAAGAGACCCAGTACTTC.